This entry features one TCR beta chain sequence. No antigen is known for it. Data came from immunoSEQ multiplex PCR; TCRdb stores just in-frame clones and leaves some out. The repertoire consists of roughly 79,000 clones, with around 93% occurring once and the leading ten covering more than 9.5%. This sample was taken from a study of OX40 agonist ivuxolimab in advanced cancers. The wider study: Three patients had partial responses: one hepatocellular carcinoma, two cutaneous melanoma. General study findings and limits: Doses of 0.1 to 3.0 mg/kg were accompanied by clonal expansion of CD4+ and CD8+ blood T cells by week 6.

This CDR3 spans 14 amino acids. Trimming shortened V by 0 bases and J by 11 bases, and 16 bases separated the two germline ends. Germline V gene sequence: CDR1 LGHNA, CDR2 YSLEER. Sequencing used CD4+ or CD8+ T cells sorted from blood, obtained in a trial of the OX40 agonist ivuxolimab. This TCR came from an adult with an advanced solid tumor such as melanoma, head and neck, liver or kidney cancer. V gene TRBV4-3 combines with J gene TRBJ1-1, with D uncertain. The CDR3 spells CASSQDPGRGGAFF. The CDR3 DNA is TGCGCCAGCAGCCAAGATCCTGGGCGGGGAGGGGCTTTCTTT.